Sequencing of this T cell receptor beta chain was carried out in a study of T-cell reconstitution after alpha-beta-depleted transplantation in children. Trimming cost V 5 bases and J 5 bases, with 13 bases left between them. Looked up from germline, CDR1 is SGHVS and CDR2 is FNYEAQ. The CDR3 totals 15 residues. This clonotype was detected a few times. Its antigen remains unidentified. Findings and caveats of the study: Newly made T cells mostly supplied T-cell counts and diversity one year after transplant. Reports say that about two months after transplant, the alpha-beta T cells came out of several hundred graft clones that had expanded.

Researchers prepared the TCRbeta library using unique molecular identifiers, the study reports. TCRdb re-derived calls from the PCR reads in MiXCR, one entry per CDR3 protein. The sample gives under 250,000 distinct CDR3 sequences, roughly 7% of which show up once; around 5% is in the top ten. The sequences come from PBMCs, collected before TCRalphabeta/CD19-depleted stem cell transplant. The sequence was obtained from a boy aged 2-15 years with acute lymphoblastic leukemia, due to receive a stem cell transplant. The genes are TRBV7-6 and TRBJ1-6; D remains unclear. The CDR3 here is CASSVNLEDNSPLHF. CDR3 DNA sequence: TGTGCCAGCAGCGTTAATCTGGAGGATAATTCACCCCTCCACTTT.